The clone carrying this TCR beta chain was seen just once. Roughly 0.45 to 1 ug RNA was reverse transcribed with random hexamers. The method of amplification for TCR beta CDR3 was immunoSEQ multiplex PCR, covering 54 Vbeta and 13 Jbeta. TCRdb reanalysed the immunoSEQ multiplex PCR reads using MiXCR and keeps one entry per CDR3 protein. The data contain approximately 200,000 distinct CDR3 sequences, over 90% of them singletons. The data were taken from a study of CD8 T cells in Susac syndrome. Trimming stripped 5 bases from V and 6 bases from J, with 21 bases between. The CDR3 runs to 15 residues. CDR1 and CDR2 (germline): DFQATT, SNEGSKA (reference sequence). The multiple sclerosis controls were treatment-naive patients, and their relapsing-remitting disease was stable or active. Negative isolation was used for CD8+ and CD4+ T cells and FACS enrichment for TEMRA cells.

The chain joins TRBV20-1 to TRBJ2-3; D is perhaps TRBD2 (6 bases). The source of this sequence is a human donor with multiple sclerosis. The sequencing sample was made of CD4+ T cells from PBMCs. For the CDR3, the DNA is TGCAGTGCTCGCCGCCGTGGGGGGATTTCGGATACGCAGTATTTT. This gives the protein CSARRRGGISDTQYF.